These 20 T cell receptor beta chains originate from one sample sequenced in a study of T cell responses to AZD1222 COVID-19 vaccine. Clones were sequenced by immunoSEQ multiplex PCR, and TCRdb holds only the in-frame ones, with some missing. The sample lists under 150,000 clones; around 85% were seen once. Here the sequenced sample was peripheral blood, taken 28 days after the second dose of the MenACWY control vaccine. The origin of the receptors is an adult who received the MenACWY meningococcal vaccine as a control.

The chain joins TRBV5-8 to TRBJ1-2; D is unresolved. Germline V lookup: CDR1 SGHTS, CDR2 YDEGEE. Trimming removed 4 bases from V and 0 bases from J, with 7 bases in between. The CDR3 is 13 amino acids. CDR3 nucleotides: TGTGCCAGCAGCCAGGATCCTAACTATGGCTACACCTTC. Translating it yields CASSQDPNYGYTF. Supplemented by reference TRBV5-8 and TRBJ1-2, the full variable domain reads EAGVTQSPTHLIKTRGQQATLRCSPISGHTSVYWYQQALGLGLQFLLWYDEGEERNRGNFPPRFSGRQFPNYSSELNVNALELEDSALYLCASSQDPNYGYTFGSGTRLTVV.

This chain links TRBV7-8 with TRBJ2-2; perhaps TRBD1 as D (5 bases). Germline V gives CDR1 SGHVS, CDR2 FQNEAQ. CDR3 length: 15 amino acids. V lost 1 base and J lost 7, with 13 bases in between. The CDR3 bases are TGTGCCAGCAGCTTAGGCTGGGGCTACGGCGGGGAGCTGTTTTTT. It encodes CASSLGWGYGGELFF.

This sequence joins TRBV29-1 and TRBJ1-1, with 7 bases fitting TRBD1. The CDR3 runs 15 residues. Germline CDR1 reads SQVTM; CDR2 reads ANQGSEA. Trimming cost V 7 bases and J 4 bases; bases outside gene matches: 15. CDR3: CSARGGTGALTEAFF. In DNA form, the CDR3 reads TGCAGCGCACGAGGGGGTACAGGGGCCCTCACTGAAGCTTTCTTT.

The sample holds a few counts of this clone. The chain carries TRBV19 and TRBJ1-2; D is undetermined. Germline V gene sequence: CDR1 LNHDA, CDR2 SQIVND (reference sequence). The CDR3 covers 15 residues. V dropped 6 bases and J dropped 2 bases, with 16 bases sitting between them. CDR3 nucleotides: TGTGCCAGTAGAGCCGCCGACGGAGGCAACTATGGCTACACCTTC. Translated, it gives CASRAADGGNYGYTF.

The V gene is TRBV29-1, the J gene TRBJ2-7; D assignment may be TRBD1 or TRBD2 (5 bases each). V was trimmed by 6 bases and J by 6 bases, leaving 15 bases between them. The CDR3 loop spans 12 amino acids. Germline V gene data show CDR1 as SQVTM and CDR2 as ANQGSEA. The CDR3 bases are TGCAGCGTGGACGGGGACGGAGGCGAGCAGTACGTC. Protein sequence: CSVDGDGGEQYV.

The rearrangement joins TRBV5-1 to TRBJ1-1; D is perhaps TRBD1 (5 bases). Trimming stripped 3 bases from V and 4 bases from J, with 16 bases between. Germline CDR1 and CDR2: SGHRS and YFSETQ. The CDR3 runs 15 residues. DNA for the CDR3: TGCGCCAGCAGCTGGGAAGGGGAAAGGGGCACTGAAGCTTTCTTT. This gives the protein CASSWEGERGTEAFF.

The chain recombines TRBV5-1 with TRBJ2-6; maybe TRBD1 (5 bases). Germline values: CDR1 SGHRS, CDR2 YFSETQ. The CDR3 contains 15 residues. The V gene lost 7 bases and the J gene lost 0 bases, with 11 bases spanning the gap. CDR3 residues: CASADSSSGANVLTF. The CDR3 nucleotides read TGCGCCAGCGCCGACAGTTCCTCTGGGGCCAACGTCCTGACTTTC.

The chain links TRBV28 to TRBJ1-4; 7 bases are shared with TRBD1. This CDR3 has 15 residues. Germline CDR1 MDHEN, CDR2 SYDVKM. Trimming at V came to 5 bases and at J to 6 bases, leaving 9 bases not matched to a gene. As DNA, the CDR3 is TGTGCCAGCAGTCTTACTTTAGACAGGGATGAAAAACTGTTTTTT. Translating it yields CASSLTLDRDEKLFF.

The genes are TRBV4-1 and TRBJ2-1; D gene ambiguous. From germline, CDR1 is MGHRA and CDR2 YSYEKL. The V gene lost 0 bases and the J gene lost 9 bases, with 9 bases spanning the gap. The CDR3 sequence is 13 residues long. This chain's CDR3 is CASSQDPRGEQFF. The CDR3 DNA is TGCGCCAGCAGCCAAGATCCTCGCGGTGAGCAGTTCTTC.

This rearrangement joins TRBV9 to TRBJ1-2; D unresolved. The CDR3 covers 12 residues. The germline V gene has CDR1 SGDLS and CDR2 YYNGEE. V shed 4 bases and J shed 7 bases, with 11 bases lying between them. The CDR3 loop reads CASSPRGSGYTF. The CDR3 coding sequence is TGTGCCAGCAGCCCCAGAGGGTCTGGCTACACCTTC.

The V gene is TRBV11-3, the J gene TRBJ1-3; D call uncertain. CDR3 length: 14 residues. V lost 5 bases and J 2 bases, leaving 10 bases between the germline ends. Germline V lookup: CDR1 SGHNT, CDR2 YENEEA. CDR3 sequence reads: CASSPSGAGNTIYF. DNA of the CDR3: TGTGCCAGCAGCCCCAGCGGTGCTGGAAACACCATATATTTT.

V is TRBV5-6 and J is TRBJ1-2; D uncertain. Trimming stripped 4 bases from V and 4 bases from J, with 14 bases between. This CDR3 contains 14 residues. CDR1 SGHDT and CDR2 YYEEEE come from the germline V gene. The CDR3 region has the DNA TGTGCCAGCAGCCCGGTTTCGGCGACCTATGGCTACACCTTC. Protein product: CASSPVSATYGYTF.

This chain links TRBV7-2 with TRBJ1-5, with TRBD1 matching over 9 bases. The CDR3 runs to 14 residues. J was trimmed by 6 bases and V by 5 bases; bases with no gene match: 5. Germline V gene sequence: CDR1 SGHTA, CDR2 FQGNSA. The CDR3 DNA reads TGTGCCAGCAGCCCCGGGACAGGGAGTCAGCCCCAGCATTTT. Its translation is CASSPGTGSQPQHF.

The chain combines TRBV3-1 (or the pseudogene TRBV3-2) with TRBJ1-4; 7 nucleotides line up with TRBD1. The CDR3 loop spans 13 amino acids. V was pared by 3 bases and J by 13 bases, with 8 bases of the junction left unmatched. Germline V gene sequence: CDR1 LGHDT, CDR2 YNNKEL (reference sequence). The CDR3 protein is CASSHLDQGGLFF. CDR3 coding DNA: TGTGCCAGCAGCCATCTCGACCAGGGGGGACTGTTTTTT.

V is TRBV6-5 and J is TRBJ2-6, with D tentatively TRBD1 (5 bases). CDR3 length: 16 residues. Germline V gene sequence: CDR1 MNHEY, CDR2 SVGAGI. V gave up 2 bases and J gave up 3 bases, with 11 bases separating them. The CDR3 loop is CASSYPQGGGANVLTF. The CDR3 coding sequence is TGTGCCAGCAGTTACCCCCAGGGTGGTGGGGCCAACGTCCTGACTTTC.

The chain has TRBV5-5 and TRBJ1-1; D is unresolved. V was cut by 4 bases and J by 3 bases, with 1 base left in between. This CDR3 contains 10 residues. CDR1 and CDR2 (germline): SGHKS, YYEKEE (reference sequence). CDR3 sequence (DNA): TGTGCCAGCAGCCACACTGAAGCTTTCTTT. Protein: CASSHTEAFF.

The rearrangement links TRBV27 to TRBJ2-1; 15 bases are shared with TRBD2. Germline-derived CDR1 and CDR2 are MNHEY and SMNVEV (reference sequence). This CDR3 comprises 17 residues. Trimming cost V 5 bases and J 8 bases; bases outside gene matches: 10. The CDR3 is CASSPPGLAGGSDEQFF. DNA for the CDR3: TGTGCCAGCAGTCCCCCCGGACTAGCGGGGGGGTCAGATGAGCAGTTCTTC.

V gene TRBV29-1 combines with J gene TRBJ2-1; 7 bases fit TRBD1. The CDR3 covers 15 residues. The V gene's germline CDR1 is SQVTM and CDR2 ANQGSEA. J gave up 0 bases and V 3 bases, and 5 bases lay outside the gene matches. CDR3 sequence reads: CSVDPAGGSYNEQFF. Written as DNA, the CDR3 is TGCAGCGTTGATCCGGCAGGGGGCTCCTACAATGAGCAGTTCTTC.

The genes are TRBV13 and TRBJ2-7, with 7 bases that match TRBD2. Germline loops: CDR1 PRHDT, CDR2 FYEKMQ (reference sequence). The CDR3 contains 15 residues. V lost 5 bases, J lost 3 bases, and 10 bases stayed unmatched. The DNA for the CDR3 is TGTGCCAGCAGCAGCTATGGCGGGAGTGTCTACGAGCAGTACTTC. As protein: CASSSYGGSVYEQYF.

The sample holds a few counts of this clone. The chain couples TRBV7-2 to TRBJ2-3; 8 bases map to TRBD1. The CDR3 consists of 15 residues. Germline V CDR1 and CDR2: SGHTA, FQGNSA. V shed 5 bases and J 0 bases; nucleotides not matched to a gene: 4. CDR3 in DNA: TGTGCCAGCAGCCTAGGACAGGGAAGCACAGATACGCAGTATTTT. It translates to CASSLGQGSTDTQYF.